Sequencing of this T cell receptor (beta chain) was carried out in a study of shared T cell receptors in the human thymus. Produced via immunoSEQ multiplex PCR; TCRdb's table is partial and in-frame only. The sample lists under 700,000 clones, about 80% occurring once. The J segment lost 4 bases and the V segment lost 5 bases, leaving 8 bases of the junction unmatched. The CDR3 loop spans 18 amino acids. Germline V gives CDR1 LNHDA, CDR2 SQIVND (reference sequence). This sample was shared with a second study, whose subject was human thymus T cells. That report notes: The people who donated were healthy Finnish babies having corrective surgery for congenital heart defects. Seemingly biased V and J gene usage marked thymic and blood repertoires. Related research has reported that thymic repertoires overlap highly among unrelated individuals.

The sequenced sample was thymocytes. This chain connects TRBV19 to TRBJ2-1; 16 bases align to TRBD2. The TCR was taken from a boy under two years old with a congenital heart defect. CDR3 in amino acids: CASSPLGTSGGGYNEQFF. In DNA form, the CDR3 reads TGTGCCAGTAGTCCCCTGGGGACTAGCGGGGGGGGGTACAATGAGCAGTTCTTC.